Shown below are 2 T cell receptor beta chains from a single sample sequenced in a study of blood T cell repertoires in COVID-19. Method: immunoSEQ multiplex PCR; TCRdb's copy keeps in-frame clones and lacks some. Of roughly 380,000 clones listed, more than 85% are singletons. Sample: PBMCs or T cells enriched from blood (not recorded which). The source of these receptors is a woman under 40 who had recovered from COVID-19.

The chain carries TRBV14 and TRBJ2-1; possibly TRBD1 for D (6 bases). There are 16 residues in the CDR3. The V end lost 0 bases, the J end lost 2 bases, and 11 bases lay between the germline ends. Germline V gene sequence: CDR1 SGHDN, CDR2 FVKESK. CDR3 region: CASSQEGRGPYNEQFF. The CDR3, as DNA: TGTGCCAGCAGCCAAGAGGGCAGGGGTCCCTACAATGAGCAGTTCTTC.

The chain recombines TRBV10-1 with TRBJ1-2; 11 positions match TRBD1. The CDR3 is 15 amino acids. Germline lookup yields CDR1 WNHNN and CDR2 SYGVQD (reference sequence). V trimming: 10 bases; J trimming: 7 bases; junction bases outside the gene matches: 14. The DNA of the CDR3 is TGCGCCAACCAGGCACGGGACAGGGGGGGTTGTGGCTACACCTTC. Protein product: CANQARDRGGCGYTF.